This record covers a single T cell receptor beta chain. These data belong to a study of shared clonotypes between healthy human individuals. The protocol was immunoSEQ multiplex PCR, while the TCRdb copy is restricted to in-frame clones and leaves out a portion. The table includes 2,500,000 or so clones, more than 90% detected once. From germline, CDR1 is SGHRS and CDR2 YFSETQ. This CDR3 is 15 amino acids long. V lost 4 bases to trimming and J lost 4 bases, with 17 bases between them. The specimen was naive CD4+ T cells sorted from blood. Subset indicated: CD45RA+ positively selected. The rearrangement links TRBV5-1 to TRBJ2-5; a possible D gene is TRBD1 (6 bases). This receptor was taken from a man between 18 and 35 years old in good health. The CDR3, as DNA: TGCGCCAGCAGCCTCGGGTCTACAGGGTCAGAGACCCAGTACTTC. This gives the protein CASSLGSTGSETQYF.